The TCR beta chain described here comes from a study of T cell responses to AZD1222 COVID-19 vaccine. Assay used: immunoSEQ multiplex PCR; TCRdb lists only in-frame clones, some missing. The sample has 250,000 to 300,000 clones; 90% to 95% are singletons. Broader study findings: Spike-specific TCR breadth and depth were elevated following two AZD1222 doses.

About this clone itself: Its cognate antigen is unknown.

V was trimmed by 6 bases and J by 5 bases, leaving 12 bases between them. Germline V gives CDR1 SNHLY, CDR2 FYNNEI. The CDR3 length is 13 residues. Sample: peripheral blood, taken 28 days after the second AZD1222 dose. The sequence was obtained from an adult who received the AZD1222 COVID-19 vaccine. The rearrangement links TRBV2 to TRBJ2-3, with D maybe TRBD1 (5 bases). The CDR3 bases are TGTGCCAGCAGCCAGGGCCGCTTAGATACGCAGTATTTT. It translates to CASSQGRLDTQYF.